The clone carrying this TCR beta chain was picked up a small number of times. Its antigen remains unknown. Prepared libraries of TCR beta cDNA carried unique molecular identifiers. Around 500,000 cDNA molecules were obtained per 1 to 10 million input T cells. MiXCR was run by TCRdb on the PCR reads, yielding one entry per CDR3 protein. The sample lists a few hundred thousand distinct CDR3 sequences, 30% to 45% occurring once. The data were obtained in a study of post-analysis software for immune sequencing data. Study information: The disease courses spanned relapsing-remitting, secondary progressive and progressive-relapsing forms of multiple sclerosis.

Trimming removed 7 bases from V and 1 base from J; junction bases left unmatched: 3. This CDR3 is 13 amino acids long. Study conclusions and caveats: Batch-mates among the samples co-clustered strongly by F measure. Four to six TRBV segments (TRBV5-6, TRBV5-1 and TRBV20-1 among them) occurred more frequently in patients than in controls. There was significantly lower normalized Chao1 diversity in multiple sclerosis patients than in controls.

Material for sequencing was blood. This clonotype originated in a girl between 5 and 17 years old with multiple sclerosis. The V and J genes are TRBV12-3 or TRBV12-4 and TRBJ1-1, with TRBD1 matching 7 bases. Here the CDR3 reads CASTPGGNTEAFF. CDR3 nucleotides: TGTGCCAGCACTCCAGGGGGGAACACTGAAGCTTTCTTT.